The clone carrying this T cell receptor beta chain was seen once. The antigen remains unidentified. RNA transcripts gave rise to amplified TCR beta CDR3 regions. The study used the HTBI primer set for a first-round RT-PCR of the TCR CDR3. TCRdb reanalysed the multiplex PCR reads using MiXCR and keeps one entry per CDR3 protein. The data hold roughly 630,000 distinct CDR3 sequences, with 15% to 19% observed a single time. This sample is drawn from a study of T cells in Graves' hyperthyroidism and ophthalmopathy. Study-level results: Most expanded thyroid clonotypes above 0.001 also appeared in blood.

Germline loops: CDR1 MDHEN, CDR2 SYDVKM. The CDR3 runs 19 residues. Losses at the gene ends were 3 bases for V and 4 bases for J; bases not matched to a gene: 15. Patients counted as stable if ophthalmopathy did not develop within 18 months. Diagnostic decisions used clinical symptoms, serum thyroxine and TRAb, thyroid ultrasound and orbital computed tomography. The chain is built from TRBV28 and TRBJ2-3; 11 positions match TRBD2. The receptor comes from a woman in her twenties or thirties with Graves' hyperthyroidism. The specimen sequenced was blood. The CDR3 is CASSFPLKGGGLAADTQYF. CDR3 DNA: TGTGCCAGCAGTTTCCCGCTAAAGGGGGGGGGACTAGCGGCAGATACGCAGTATTTT. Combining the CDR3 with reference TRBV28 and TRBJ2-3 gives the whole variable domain DVKVTQSSRYLVKRTGEKVFLECVQDMDHENMFWYRQDPGLGLRLIYFSYDVKMKEKGDIPEGYSVSREKKERFSLILESASTNQTSMYLCASSFPLKGGGLAADTQYFGPGTRLTVL.